One and the same sample provided the 18 T cell receptor beta chains below, sequenced in a study of follicular helper T cells after annual influenza vaccination. Sequenced by immunoSEQ multiplex PCR; TCRdb stores in-frame clones only, minus some. Of roughly 9,800 clones in the sample, roughly 80% are singletons; the top ten hold 0.47%. Time point specified: 2015-2016 season, 7 days after influenza vaccination. The source material was CXCR5+ CD38- circulating T follicular helper cells from blood, sampled 7 days after influenza vaccination. Subset described: circulating Tfh, non-naive CD4+CXCR5+PD-1+ (ICOS+CD38+ or ICOS-CD38-). Receptors originate from an adult who received the influenza vaccine.

The V gene is TRBV6-5, the J gene TRBJ1-2; no clear D gene. CDR3 length: 13 amino acids. Germline CDR1 is MNHEY and CDR2 is SVGAGI. The V gene lost 0 bases and the J gene lost 5 bases, with 7 bases spanning the gap. CDR3: CASSYSTEYGYTF. The DNA for the CDR3 is TGTGCCAGCAGTTACTCAACCGAGTATGGCTACACCTTC.

The V gene is TRBV10-3, the J gene TRBJ1-6; D is ambiguous. The V end lost 7 bases, the J end lost 8 bases, and 15 bases lay between the germline ends. The CDR3 contains 14 residues. The germline gives CDR1 ENHRY, CDR2 SYGVKD. The CDR3 region is CAITRTPRDSPLHF. The CDR3 DNA reads as TGTGCCATCACCCGGACGCCGCGGGATTCACCCCTCCACTTT.

This clone turned up a few times. The chain joins TRBV5-1 to TRBJ1-6, with 7 bases aligning to TRBD1. V shed 4 bases and J 9 bases; nucleotides not matched to a gene: 7. The CDR3 length is 14 residues. Looked up from germline, CDR1 is SGHRS and CDR2 is YFSETQ. The CDR3 sequence: CASSLGQQSSPLHF. CDR3 nucleotide sequence: TGCGCCAGCAGCCTGGGACAGCAGAGTTCACCCCTCCACTTT.

The table lists this clone with a few counts. The chain carries TRBV5-5 and TRBJ1-5, with 10 bases fitting TRBD1. Trimming removed 3 bases from V and 7 bases from J; junction bases left unmatched: 4. The length of the CDR3 is 14 residues. Germline CDR1 SGHKS, CDR2 YYEKEE (reference sequence). Written as DNA, the CDR3 is TGTGCCAGCAGCTGGGGGACAGGGGAACAGCCCCAGCATTTT. It is translated as CASSWGTGEQPQHF. Together with reference TRBV5-5 and TRBJ1-5, the CDR3 gives the full variable domain: DAGVTQSPTHLIKTRGQQVTLRCSPISGHKSVSWYQQVLGQGPQFIFQYYEKEERGRGNFPDRFSARQFPNYSSELNVNALLLGDSALYLCASSWGTGEQPQHFGDGTRLSIL.

V gene TRBV6-5 combines with J gene TRBJ2-1; the D gene could be TRBD1 or TRBD2 (6 bases each). Trimming cost V 0 bases and J 9 bases, with 15 bases left between them. Germline CDR1 and CDR2: MNHEY and SVGAGI. CDR3 length equals 15 residues. The DNA of the CDR3 is TGTGCCAGCAGTTACTCAGACTCGAGGGGGGCTGAGCAGTTCTTC. This translates into CASSYSDSRGAEQFF.

CDR3: CASSDRPPGSGNTIYF. The CDR3 DNA sequence: TGTGCCAGCAGTGACCGACCCCCAGGGTCTGGAAACACCATATATTTT. The chain uses TRBV6-1 and TRBJ1-3, with D possibly being TRBD1 (5 bases). From germline, CDR1 is MNHNS and CDR2 SASEGT. The V gene lost 3 bases and the J gene lost 1 base, with 13 bases spanning the gap. The CDR3 runs 16 residues.

This clone has more than one count but fewer than ten. The J gene is TRBJ1-1, the V gene TRBV19; no reliable D call. This CDR3 contains 9 residues. V lost 10 bases and J lost 10, with 10 bases in between. Germline CDR1 LNHDA, CDR2 SQIVND (reference sequence). CDR3 residues: CATPRGAFF. CDR3 bases: TGTGCCACCCCGCGTGGAGCTTTCTTT. The full variable domain, its missing parts supplied by reference TRBV19 and TRBJ1-1, is DGGITQSPKYLFRKEGQNVTLSCEQNLNHDAMYWYRQDPGQGLRLIYYSQIVNDFQKGDIAEGYSVSREKKESFPLTVTSAQKNPTAFYLCATPRGAFFGQGTRLTVV.

CDR3 coding DNA: TGCGCCAGCAGACAAAACGCTAGGGGACAGAGGGGTGGTTCACCCCTCCACTTT. Translated: CASRQNARGQRGGSPLHF. The rearrangement uses TRBV10-2 and TRBJ1-6; 7 bases agree with TRBD1. Germline CDR1 and CDR2: WSHSY and SAAADI. V was clipped by 6 bases and J by 9 bases; unmatched bases: 20. The CDR3 is 18 residues long.

This sequence joins TRBV5-1 and TRBJ2-1; TRBD1 might be the D (5 bases). The V end was cut by 1 base, the J end by 0 bases, with 11 bases between. This CDR3 is built from 16 residues. The V gene's germline CDR1 is SGHRS and CDR2 YFSETQ. CDR3 loop: CASSLRGSSSYNEQFF. The CDR3 DNA is TGCGCCAGCAGCTTGAGGGGATCATCCTCCTACAATGAGCAGTTCTTC. Drawing the rest from reference TRBV5-1 and TRBJ2-1, the complete variable domain is KAGVTQTPRYLIKTRGQQVTLSCSPISGHRSVSWYQQTPGQGLQFLFEYFSETQRNKGNFPGRFSGRQFSNSRSEMNVSTLELGDSALYLCASSLRGSSSYNEQFFGPGTRLTVL.

In its sample, this clone was seen a few times. This chain joins TRBV2 and TRBJ1-2, with 7 bases fitting TRBD1. V was clipped by 6 bases and J by 6 bases; unmatched bases: 7. CDR1 SNHLY and CDR2 FYNNEI come from the germline V gene. There are 13 residues in the CDR3. CDR3 residues: CASSLGTVNGYTF. The CDR3 DNA reads as TGTGCCAGCAGCCTTGGGACAGTAAATGGCTACACCTTC.

V usage is TRBV2 and J usage is TRBJ1-1, with 7 bases matching TRBD1. The germline gives CDR1 SNHLY, CDR2 FYNNEI. This CDR3 has 13 amino acids. The ends lost 7 bases at V and 10 bases at J; junction bases unmatched: 12. The CDR3 coding sequence is TGTGCCAGCACTCAGGACGCCCAGGGGGGAGCTTTCTTT. Its protein is CASTQDAQGGAFF.

The chain couples TRBV5-1 to TRBJ1-1; D might be TRBD1 (5 bases). CDR1 is SGHRS and CDR2 is YFSETQ in the germline V gene. CDR3 length equals 14 residues. V was trimmed by 0 bases and J by 3 bases, leaving 9 bases between them. CDR3 DNA: TGCGCCAGCAGCTTGGCTCAGGGCCACACTGAAGCTTTCTTT. Its protein is CASSLAQGHTEAFF.

The chain combines TRBV7-9 with TRBJ1-2; TRBD1 is a possible D gene (6 bases). CDR3 length: 15 residues. Germline-derived CDR1 and CDR2 are SEHNR and FQNEAQ (reference sequence). V shed 3 bases and J shed 8 bases, with 19 bases lying between them. CDR3: CASSFPENGGSGYTF. The CDR3 DNA reads TGTGCCAGCAGCTTTCCCGAGAACGGGGGCAGCGGCTACACCTTC.

The chain employs TRBV18 and TRBJ1-2; D may be TRBD1 (5 bases). The CDR3 is made up of 14 amino acids. From germline, CDR1 is KGHSH and CDR2 LQKENI. The ends were cut back, 3 bases at V and 5 bases at J, with 13 bases in the middle. The CDR3 loop reads CASSPGAESYGYTF. CDR3 bases: TGTGCCAGCTCACCTGGGGCCGAGAGTTATGGCTACACCTTC.

This chain connects TRBV4-1 to TRBJ2-7; possibly TRBD2 for D (6 bases). Germline V gene sequence: CDR1 MGHRA, CDR2 YSYEKL. The V end was cut by 1 base, the J end by 6 bases, with 22 bases between. CDR3 length: 17 residues. The CDR3 is CASSQVNLGFTEGEQYF. The CDR3 DNA reads as TGCGCCAGCAGCCAAGTTAACTTAGGATTCACGGAGGGCGAGCAGTACTTC.

The chain employs TRBV7-2 and TRBJ2-7, with 8 bases aligning to TRBD1. Per germline, CDR1 SGHTA and CDR2 FQGNSA. Trimming cost V 5 bases and J 6 bases; bases outside gene matches: 18. The length of the CDR3 is 17 residues. The CDR3 spells CASSRMGFSGTGPEQYF. As DNA, the CDR3 is TGTGCCAGCAGCCGTATGGGATTTTCCGGGACAGGCCCCGAGCAGTACTTC.

This clone was counted only a few times. The gene calls are TRBV19 and TRBJ1-6; unclear D gene. Trimming left V 6 bases short and J 5 bases short, with 11 bases between. The germline gives CDR1 LNHDA, CDR2 SQIVND (reference sequence). The CDR3 contains 14 residues. This CDR3 reads CASSRRGDNSPLHF. The CDR3 bases are TGTGCCAGTAGCCGCCGGGGAGATAATTCACCCCTCCACTTT.

With regard to this clone: This sample includes further DNA sequences coding for the same CDR3. J is TRBJ1-3 and V is TRBV4-3, with no clear D. Trimming shortened V by 0 bases and J by 0 bases, and 9 bases separated the two germline ends. The CDR3 has 16 residues. Germline CDR1 reads LGHNA; CDR2 reads YSLEER. The chain's CDR3 is CASSQDLTSSGNTIYF. CDR3 sequence (DNA): TGCGCCAGCAGCCAAGATCTTACGTCCTCTGGAAACACCATATATTTT.